The 9 T cell receptor beta chains given below trace back to one sample, sequenced in a study of CD8+CD57+ T cells in acquired aplastic anemia. TCR beta VDJ and CDR3 profiling used genomic DNA as template. TCRdb called the reads again in MiXCR, with one record for every CDR3 protein. The data hold approximately 98,000 distinct CDR3 sequences, with 51% observed a single time. The sample was sorted CD4+, CD8+, or CD8+CD57+ T cells (not recorded which) from PBMCs. These receptors all stem from a human donor in good health, serving as a control.

The chain recombines TRBV7-6 with TRBJ2-3; D unclear. CDR3 length equals 13 residues. Germline V gives CDR1 SGHVS, CDR2 FNYEAQ. Trimming shortened V by 2 bases and J by 4 bases, and 7 bases separated the two germline ends. The CDR3 coding sequence is TGTGCCAGCAGCTTATCCCCCTCAGATACGCAGTATTTT. Translated, it gives CASSLSPSDTQYF.

The chain carries TRBV29-1 and TRBJ2-7, with D maybe TRBD1 (6 bases). Germline assignment: CDR1 SQVTM and CDR2 ANQGSEA. V lost 8 bases and J 1 base, leaving 15 bases between the germline ends. The CDR3 is 13 amino acids. The CDR3 loop reads CSPLGDISYEQYF. For the CDR3, the DNA is TGCAGCCCCCTGGGGGACATATCCTACGAGCAGTACTTC.

This clonotype was seen many times. V and J are TRBV2 and TRBJ1-1, with TRBD1 as a possible D gene (6 bases). The CDR3 spans 17 residues. The germline gives CDR1 SNHLY, CDR2 FYNNEI. The ends were cut back, 0 bases at V and 0 bases at J, with 14 bases in the middle. CDR3 sequence: CASSEADGGGLNTEAFF. The CDR3 bases are TGTGCCAGCAGTGAAGCGGATGGAGGGGGGTTGAACACTGAAGCTTTCTTT. The variable domain in full, with the rest retrieved from reference TRBV2 and TRBJ1-1, is EPEVTQTPSHQVTQMGQEVILRCVPISNHLYFYWYRQILGQKVEFLVSFYNNEISEKSEIFDDQFSVERPDGSNFTLKIRSTKLEDSAMYFCASSEADGGGLNTEAFFGQGTRLTVV.

This clonotype has ten or more counts. For the CDR3, the DNA is TGTGCCAGCAGTGAAGCCAGCCGTCCCGAGCAGTACTTC. Translated: CASSEASRPEQYF. The chain is built from TRBV2 and TRBJ2-7; unclear D gene. Germline V gene lookup returns CDR1 SNHLY and CDR2 FYNNEI. Trimming removed 0 bases at V and 6 bases at J, with 9 bases between. CDR3 length: 13 residues.

The V call is TRBV2, the J call TRBJ1-1; no clear D gene. Germline V lookup: CDR1 SNHLY, CDR2 FYNNEI. This CDR3 has 14 amino acids. V was clipped by 7 bases and J by 0 bases, with 12 bases between them. The CDR3 reads CASTLRDLNTEAFF. The CDR3 DNA follows: TGTGCCAGCACCTTAAGGGATTTGAACACTGAAGCTTTCTTT.

The chain uses TRBV2 and TRBJ1-5; no clear D. The germline V gene has CDR1 SNHLY and CDR2 FYNNEI. Trimming left V 1 base short and J 4 bases short, with 8 bases between. This CDR3 has 14 amino acids. In DNA form, the CDR3 reads TGTGCCAGCAGTGAAGTTCTGGGAAATCAGCCCCAGCATTTT. Residues: CASSEVLGNQPQHF.

This clonotype was seen repeatedly, ten times or more. The chain combines TRBV6-5 with TRBJ2-7; no firm D call. The CDR3 spans 14 residues. Trimming removed 0 bases from V and 0 bases from J, with 6 bases in between. The germline gives CDR1 MNHEY, CDR2 SVGAGI. CDR3 amino acids: CASSYSGFSYEQYF. The CDR3 DNA is TGTGCCAGCAGTTACTCGGGTTTCTCCTACGAGCAGTACTTC.

This clonotype was seen many times. The chain recombines TRBV12-3 or TRBV12-4 with TRBJ1-1; D remains ambiguous. V was pared by 0 bases and J by 1 base, with 12 bases between. There are 16 residues in the CDR3. The CDR3 DNA reads as TGTGCCAGCAGTTTAGCGCAGGAGGCCGAGAACACTGAAGCTTTCTTT. Translation: CASSLAQEAENTEAFF.

The CDR3 DNA reads as TGTGCCAGCAGCTTAGGGACACTAGAGACCCAGTACTTC. Translated, it gives CASSLGTLETQYF. V and J are TRBV7-9 and TRBJ2-5, with D maybe TRBD1 (5 bases). The CDR3 is made up of 13 amino acids. The V end lost 1 base, the J end lost 4 bases, and 7 bases lay between the germline ends. Germline values: CDR1 SEHNR, CDR2 FQNEAQ (reference sequence). Complete variable domain (other parts from reference TRBV7-9 and TRBJ2-5): DTGVSQNPRHKITKRGQNVTFRCDPISEHNRLYWYRQTLGQGPEFLTYFQNEAQLEKSRLLSDRFSAERPKGSFSTLEIQRTEQGDSAMYLCASSLGTLETQYFGPGTRLLVL.